What follows are 28 T cell receptor beta chains derived from one specimen sequenced in a study of neurological immune-mediated disorders. One entry per CDR3 protein results from TCRdb running MiXCR on the 5' RACE reads. This sample has 50,000 to 75,000 distinct CDR3 sequences, with 3.5% to 4.5% found just once. The sequencing sample was made of PBMCs. The receptor source for this set is a man aged 50 to 59 with multiple sclerosis.

This clonotype was recorded at least ten times. V gene TRBV29-1 combines with J gene TRBJ1-1; D is possibly TRBD1 (5 bases). Germline CDR1 SQVTM, CDR2 ANQGSEA. The CDR3 is 13 residues long. V was shortened by 7 bases and J by 0 bases, with 12 bases between the two germline ends. Written as DNA, the CDR3 is TGCAGCGGCGGCAGGGCCTTGAACACTGAAGCTTTCTTT. Translation gives CSGGRALNTEAFF.

This clonotype occurred many times. The chain employs TRBV6-4 and TRBJ2-2; D remains ambiguous. V was clipped by 2 bases and J by 7 bases, with 5 bases between them. The CDR3 length is 12 residues. Germline V gene sequence: CDR1 MRHNA, CDR2 SNTAGT. CDR3 in amino acids: CASSDGSGELFF. CDR3 in DNA: TGTGCCAGCAGTGACGGTAGCGGGGAGCTGTTTTTT.

This clonotype was recorded at least ten times. V and J are TRBV20-1 and TRBJ2-3; D might be TRBD2 (6 bases). Deletions cut 1 base from V and 10 bases from J, with 12 bases between. Germline lookup yields CDR1 DFQATT and CDR2 SNEGSKA (reference sequence). The CDR3 is 12 residues long. CDR3 nucleotides: TGCAGTGCTAGAGGGGACTCGTCGGCGCAGTATTTT. Translated: CSARGDSSAQYF.

The table lists this clonotype with many counts. The rearrangement joins TRBV7-8 to TRBJ2-3, with TRBD1 as a possible D gene (5 bases). V dropped 3 bases and J dropped 3 bases, with 10 bases sitting between them. This CDR3 is built from 14 residues. CDR1 SGHVS and CDR2 FQNEAQ come from the germline V gene. The CDR3 loop reads CASSFREHTDTQYF. The CDR3, as DNA: TGTGCCAGCAGCTTCAGGGAACATACAGATACGCAGTATTTT.

This clonotype showed up just a few times. The chain is built from TRBV20-1 and TRBJ2-5; 9 bases are a match to TRBD2. This CDR3 is built from 13 residues. Germline V gives CDR1 DFQATT, CDR2 SNEGSKA (reference sequence). With 2 bases clipped from V and 5 bases from J, the junction kept 3 bases outside the gene matches. CDR3 region: CSARRGGGETQYF. The CDR3 DNA is TGCAGTGCTAGACGCGGGGGGGGGGAGACCCAGTACTTC.

This clonotype was seen a few times. The chain links TRBV5-1 to TRBJ2-3, with TRBD2 identical over 7 bases. Germline lookup yields CDR1 SGHRS and CDR2 YFSETQ. The CDR3 runs 16 residues. The J segment lost 2 bases and the V segment lost 4 bases, leaving 10 bases of the junction unmatched. In DNA, the CDR3 is TGCGCCAGCAGCCCCCGTCAGGGACTAATCACAGATACGCAGTATTTT. Amino acid sequence: CASSPRQGLITDTQYF.

This clonotype was found many times. The chain employs TRBV4-1 and TRBJ2-4; 7 bases align to TRBD1. This CDR3 is built from 17 residues. Germline values: CDR1 MGHRA, CDR2 YSYEKL. The V gene end was trimmed by 0 bases and the J gene end by 7 bases; junction bases not matched to a gene: 12. The CDR3 loop reads CASSQDPGSSRGNIQYF. CDR3 bases: TGCGCCAGCAGCCAAGATCCGGGGTCCTCCAGGGGGAACATTCAGTACTTC.

Many counts were recorded for this clonotype. V gene TRBV20-1 combines with J gene TRBJ2-1, with TRBD2 matching over 11 bases. This CDR3 region has 16 residues. V shed 6 bases, J shed 4 bases, and the junction held 11 bases outside the gene matches. CDR1 is DFQATT and CDR2 is SNEGSKA in the germline V gene (reference sequence). The CDR3 here is CSAQPLAGAGYNEQFF. The CDR3 DNA is TGCAGTGCCCAGCCACTAGCGGGGGCCGGATACAATGAGCAGTTCTTC.

Notes on this clonotype: This clone may be a read error of a much larger clone one base away. V usage is TRBV20-1 and J usage is TRBJ2-7; D unresolved. This CDR3 is 14 amino acids long. The germline CDR1 and CDR2 sequences are DFQATT and SNEGSKA (reference sequence). V lost 5 bases to trimming and J lost 6 bases, with 20 bases between them. This CDR3 is CSAQSLGKGSEQYF. In nucleotides, the CDR3 is TGCAGTGCTCAATCCCTGGGAAAGGGTTCCGAGCAGTACTTC.

This clonotype was counted ten times or more. The V and J genes are TRBV20-1 and TRBJ2-7; 10 nucleotides align to TRBD1. Germline trimming cut 1 base from V and 3 bases from J; bases unmatched to any gene: 9. This CDR3 region has 16 residues. From germline, CDR1 is DFQATT and CDR2 SNEGSKA (reference sequence). The CDR3 sequence is CSARVGLGTGVYEQYF. The CDR3 coding sequence is TGCAGTGCTAGAGTGGGGTTGGGGACAGGGGTCTACGAGCAGTACTTC.

Concerning this clonotype itself: A much more abundant neighbour one base away suggests this may be a read error. This sequence joins TRBV20-1 and TRBJ1-5; maybe TRBD1 (6 bases). In germline, CDR1 is DFQATT, CDR2 SNEGSKA (reference sequence). This CDR3 contains 15 residues. CDR3 region: CSARAVDRSNQPQNF. The CDR3 bases are TGCAGTGCTAGAGCAGTCGACAGGAGCAATCAGCCCCAGAATTTT.

This clonotype has ten or more counts. The gene calls are TRBV10-1 and TRBJ1-2; 7 bases fit TRBD1. There are 19 residues in the CDR3. Trimming at V came to 4 bases and at J to 5 bases, leaving 22 bases not matched to a gene. Germline V gene data show CDR1 as WNHNN and CDR2 as SYGVQD (reference sequence). Written as DNA, the CDR3 is TGCGCCAGCAGTGGGACCCACGAGAGGGGGCCCGAAGTGGGATATGGCTACACCTTC. Amino acids: CASSGTHERGPEVGYGYTF.

This clonotype was recorded at least ten times. The rearrangement uses TRBV7-2 and TRBJ2-1; D is tentatively TRBD1 or TRBD2 (6 bases each). CDR3 length: 13 residues. The V end lost 6 bases, the J end lost 9 bases, and 15 bases lay between the germline ends. Germline lookup yields CDR1 SGHTA and CDR2 FQGNSA. In nucleotides, the CDR3 is TGTGCCAGCAGTTTGGTCGGGGGCCGTGAGCAGTTCTTC. Its protein product is CASSLVGGREQFF. Together with reference TRBV7-2 and TRBJ2-1, the CDR3 gives the full variable domain: GAGVSQSPSNKVTEKGKDVELRCDPISGHTALYWYRQSLGQGLEFLIYFQGNSAPDKSGLPSDRFSAERTGGSVSTLTIQRTQQEDSAVYLCASSLVGGREQFFGPGTRLTVL.

This clonotype was counted between two and nine times. A much larger clone lies one base from this, so it may be a read error. The V gene is TRBV5-1, the J gene TRBJ2-1, with D unclear. In germline, CDR1 is SGHRS, CDR2 YFSETQ. This CDR3 spans 15 amino acids. CDR3 sequence: CASSSFAATYKEQFF. CDR3 in DNA: TGCGCCAGCAGCTCTTTCGCGGCTACTTACAAAGAGCAGTTCTTC.

This clonotype was detected only a few times. This chain uses TRBV6-5 with TRBJ2-3, with TRBD2 matching over 13 bases. Germline lookup yields CDR1 MNHEY and CDR2 SVGAGI. The junction had 12 bases not matched to a gene; V was cut back by 5 bases and J by 4 bases. The CDR3 is 18 residues long. CDR3 in DNA: TGTGCCAGCAGTGACGGACTAGCGGGGGCCCGAGGAGCAGATACGCAGTATTTT. This sequence encodes CASSDGLAGARGADTQYF.

This clonotype was detected many times. This chain links TRBV18 with TRBJ2-1, with D unclear. This CDR3 contains 15 residues. V lost 3 bases to trimming and J lost 6 bases, with 15 bases between them. Germline-derived CDR1 and CDR2 are KGHSH and LQKENI. The CDR3 region has the DNA TGTGCCAGCTCACCGTCCCTAGAGGCATTCAATGAGCAGTTCTTC. Encoded protein: CASSPSLEAFNEQFF.

CDR3 loop: CASSLRGGSTEAFF. In DNA form, the CDR3 reads TGTGCCAGCAGTTTACGGGGGGGGAGTACTGAAGCTTTCTTT. This chain links TRBV12-3 or TRBV12-4 with TRBJ1-1, with D possibly matching TRBD1 (5 bases). CDR3 length equals 14 residues. Trimming shortened V by 2 bases and J by 5 bases, and 12 bases separated the two germline ends.

This clonotype occurred many times. V is TRBV6-1 and J is TRBJ1-2, with 7 positions matching TRBD1. Germline CDR1 MNHNS, CDR2 SASEGT. The CDR3 sequence is 13 residues long. V lost 2 bases and J lost 8; bases outside the gene matches: 5. CDR3 nucleotides: TGTGCCAGCAGTGAAACAGGGGAGCGCGGCTACACCTTC. Protein: CASSETGERGYTF.

This clonotype has a count of ten or more. The chain combines TRBV20-1 with TRBJ2-3; TRBD2 aligns across 11 bases. V was pared by 4 bases and J by 4 bases, with 4 bases of the junction left unmatched. The CDR3 contains 14 residues. CDR1 is DFQATT, CDR2 SNEGSKA, per germline (reference sequence). The CDR3 here is CSANSGGAADTQYF. The CDR3 bases are TGCAGTGCTAATAGCGGGGGGGCGGCAGATACGCAGTATTTT.

This clonotype has at least ten counts. The V gene is TRBV5-1, the J gene TRBJ2-7; 7 bases agree with TRBD1. CDR3 size: 15 residues. CDR1 and CDR2 from the germline V gene are SGHRS and YFSETQ. V trimming: 4 bases; J trimming: 0 bases; junction bases outside the gene matches: 7. For the CDR3, the DNA is TGCGCCAGCAGCGCCTCGGGACAGAGCTCCTACGAGCAGTACTTC. This codes for CASSASGQSSYEQYF.

At least ten counts were recorded for this clonotype. CDR3 residues: CASSLTGYVEQYF. In nucleotides, the CDR3 is TGTGCCAGCAGTCTGACAGGGTACGTCGAGCAGTACTTC. The chain links TRBV12-3 or TRBV12-4 to TRBJ2-7; 7 nucleotides line up with TRBD1. CDR3 length equals 13 residues. With 5 bases clipped from V and 6 bases from J, the junction kept 7 bases outside the gene matches.

At least ten counts were recorded for this clonotype. The V and J genes are TRBV20-1 and TRBJ2-3; 8 bases match TRBD2. Per the germline V gene, CDR1 is DFQATT and CDR2 is SNEGSKA (reference sequence). The CDR3 extends over 15 amino acids. V dropped 1 base and J dropped 6; count of bases not matched to a gene: 9. Here the CDR3 DNA reads TGCAGTGCTAGAGTCGGGGGGGGCCGTGCGGATACGCAGTATTTT. It translates to CSARVGGGRADTQYF.

Ten or more counts support this clonotype. This rearrangement joins TRBV5-6 to TRBJ1-1, with D possibly matching TRBD1 (5 bases). CDR3 length equals 14 residues. Deletions cut 3 bases from V and 5 bases from J, with 14 bases between. Germline assignment: CDR1 SGHDT and CDR2 YYEEEE. The CDR3 loop reads CASSSRGGRTEAFF. Here the CDR3 DNA reads TGTGCCAGCAGCTCACGGGGGGGTCGAACTGAAGCTTTCTTT. The full variable domain, in which reference TRBV5-6 and TRBJ1-1 provide the parts outside the CDR3, is DAGVTQSPTHLIKTRGQQVTLRCSPKSGHDTVSWYQQALGQGPQFIFQYYEEEERQRGNFPDRFSGHQFPNYSSELNVNALLLGDSALYLCASSSRGGRTEAFFGQGTRLTVV.

This clonotype was detected ten times or more. V is TRBV5-1 and J is TRBJ1-2; TRBD1 aligns across 8 bases. Germline CDR1 is SGHRS and CDR2 is YFSETQ. The trim removed 1 base at V and 6 bases at J, leaving 5 bases unmatched. This CDR3 has 14 amino acids. CDR3 DNA sequence: TGCGCCAGCAGCTTGCGGCAGGGGGCCAATGGCTACACCTTC. This sequence encodes CASSLRQGANGYTF.

There are many counts of this clonotype. The chain links TRBV7-2 to TRBJ1-2; D gene uncertain. CDR1 and CDR2 from the germline V gene are SGHTA and FQGNSA. CDR3 length equals 15 residues. The V end was cut by 5 bases, the J end by 0 bases, with 13 bases between. CDR3: CASSRAVQSNYGYTF. The CDR3 DNA sequence: TGTGCCAGCAGCCGAGCAGTCCAATCTAACTATGGCTACACCTTC.

This clonotype was seen many times. V is TRBV7-9 and J is TRBJ2-7, with D possibly TRBD1 on 6 matching bases. Germline V lookup: CDR1 SEHNR, CDR2 FQNEAQ (reference sequence). The CDR3 has 15 residues. The V end lost 7 bases, the J end lost 0 bases, and 16 bases lay between the germline ends. In DNA, the CDR3 is TGTGCCAGCACCGACCAGGGGACCAGCTCCTACGAGCAGTACTTC. This gives the protein CASTDQGTSSYEQYF.

This clonotype was observed many times. The chain links TRBV5-6 to TRBJ2-3; D call uncertain. The germline gives CDR1 SGHDT, CDR2 YYEEEE. The CDR3 has 13 residues. The V end lost 10 bases, the J end lost 2 bases, and 14 bases lay between the germline ends. The CDR3 spells CAASSVSTDTQYF. CDR3 nucleotides: TGTGCCGCCAGTTCGGTTTCCACAGATACGCAGTATTTT.

This clonotype showed up many times. The chain combines TRBV21-1 with TRBJ2-1. TRBV21-1 corresponds to a pseudogene. CDR3 length: 16 residues. The DNA for the CDR3 is TGTGCCAGCAGCAAAGTTGTCTGTGGCAATGACAATGAGCAGTTCTTC. Its translation is CASSKVVCGNDNEQFF.